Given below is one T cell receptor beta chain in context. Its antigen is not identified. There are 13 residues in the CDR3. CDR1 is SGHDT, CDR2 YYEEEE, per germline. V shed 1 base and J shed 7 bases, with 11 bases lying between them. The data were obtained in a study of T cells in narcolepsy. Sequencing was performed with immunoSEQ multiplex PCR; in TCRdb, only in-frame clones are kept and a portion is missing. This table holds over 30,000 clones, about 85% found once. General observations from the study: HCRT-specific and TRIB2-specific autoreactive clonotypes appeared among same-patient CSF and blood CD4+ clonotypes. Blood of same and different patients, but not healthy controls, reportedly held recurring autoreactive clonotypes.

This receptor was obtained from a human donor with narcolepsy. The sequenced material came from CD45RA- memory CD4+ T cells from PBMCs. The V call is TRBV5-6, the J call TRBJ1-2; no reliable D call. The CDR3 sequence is CASSLWPASGYTF. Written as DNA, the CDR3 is TGTGCCAGCAGCTTGTGGCCCGCGAGTGGCTACACCTTC.